The table lists the clone carrying this T cell receptor (beta chain) with many counts. TCRdb called the 5' RACE reads again in MiXCR, with one record for every CDR3 protein. This table holds about 50,000 distinct CDR3 sequences, around 10% found once. In germline, CDR1 is SGHRS, CDR2 YFSETQ. There are 15 residues in the CDR3. V was cut by 4 bases and J by 6 bases, with 20 bases left in between. The source of the sample is a study of neurological immune-mediated disorders. The sequencing sample was made of PBMCs. This TCR came from a man in his 70s with HTLV-1-associated myelopathy (HAM/TSP). The chain has TRBV5-1 and TRBJ2-7; weak D call: TRBD1 (6 bases). CDR3 nucleotides: TGCGCCAGCAGCCCAGGGGCAGGTAATCTGGTCGAGCAGTACTTC. Its translation is CASSPGAGNLVEQYF.